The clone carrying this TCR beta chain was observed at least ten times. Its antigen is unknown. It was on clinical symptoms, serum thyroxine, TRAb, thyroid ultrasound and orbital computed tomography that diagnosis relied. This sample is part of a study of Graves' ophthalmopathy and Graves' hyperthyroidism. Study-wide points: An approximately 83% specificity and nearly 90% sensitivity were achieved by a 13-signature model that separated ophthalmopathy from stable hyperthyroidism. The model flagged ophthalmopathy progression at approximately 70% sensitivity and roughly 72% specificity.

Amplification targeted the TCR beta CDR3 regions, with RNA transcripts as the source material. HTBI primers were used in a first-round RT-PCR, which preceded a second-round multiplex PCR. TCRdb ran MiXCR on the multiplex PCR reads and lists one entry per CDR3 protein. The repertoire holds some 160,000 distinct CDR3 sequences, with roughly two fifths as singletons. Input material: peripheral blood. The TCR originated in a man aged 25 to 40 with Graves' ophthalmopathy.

In DNA, the CDR3 is TGCAGCGTGGGGGACAGGGTAGCCTACGAGCAGTACTTC. Translating gives CSVGDRVAYEQYF. The chain couples TRBV29-1 to TRBJ2-7; 9 nucleotides align to TRBD1. Losses at the gene ends were 6 bases for V and 2 bases for J; bases not matched to a gene: 5. This CDR3 is 13 amino acids long. CDR1 and CDR2 from the germline V gene are SQVTM and ANQGSEA.